What follows is one T cell receptor (beta chain) and its context. The source of the sample is a study of cytomegalovirus exposure and HLA in healthy donors. The PCR contained 60 Vbeta and 13 Jbeta primers. Some clones are missing from TCRdb's copy, which holds only in-frame ones; the method was immunoSEQ multiplex PCR. In the table there are approximately 150,000 clones, under 90% of which are singletons. Germline V gives CDR1 GTSNPN, CDR2 SVGIG (reference sequence). The CDR3 has 15 residues. The V and J ends lost 0 bases and 2 bases respectively, with 13 bases between them. Material: PBMCs. The J gene is TRBJ1-1, the V gene TRBV30; D not certain. The TCR comes from a man aged 30 to 45 in good health and CMV-seropositive. The CDR3 loop reads CAWSVGGPLNTEAFF. In DNA, the CDR3 is TGTGCCTGGAGTGTAGGAGGCCCACTAAACACTGAAGCTTTCTTT. The whole variable domain, filled in from reference TRBV30 and TRBJ1-1, reads SQTIHQWPATLVQPVGSPLSLECTVEGTSNPNLYWYRQAAGRGLQLLFYSVGIGQISSEVPQNLSASRPQDRQFILSSKKLLLSDSGFYLCAWSVGGPLNTEAFFGQGTRLTVV.